The 12 T cell receptor beta chains below were found in one sample sequenced in a study of T cell clonality in common variable immunodeficiency. Some clones are missing from TCRdb's copy, which holds only in-frame ones; the method was immunoSEQ multiplex PCR. The sample presents about 52,000 clones, none singletons. The sample taken for sequencing was peripheral blood mononuclear cells. These receptors all come from a person between 18 and 70 years old in good health.

Worth noting for this clone: The CDR3 end falls 3 residues outside the read, so it is completed with the germline J gene. This rearrangement joins TRBV7-9 to TRBJ1-1; D possibly corresponds to TRBD1 (5 bases). The CDR3 spans 14 residues. Germline V gene lookup returns CDR1 SEHNR and CDR2 FQNEAQ (reference sequence). CDR3 sequence reads: CASSLGGVKGEAFF. The sequenced CDR3 bases are TGTGCCAGCAGCTTAGGAGGGGTTAAGGGTGAG.

This clone has only a few counts. The read comes to an end 3 residues before the CDR3 does, leaving the germline J gene to fill in the end. The V gene is TRBV20-1, the J gene TRBJ2-7, with D perhaps matching TRBD1 (6 bases). V was cut by 5 bases and J by 0 bases, with 11 bases left in between. This CDR3 is 13 amino acids long. In germline, CDR1 is DFQATT, CDR2 SNEGSKA (reference sequence). The CDR3 DNA, read in part, is TGCAGTGCTTCGGGACAAGGCTCCTACGAG. Translated, it gives CSASGQGSYE. The CDR3 as a whole reads CSASGQGSYEQYF.

In its sample, this clone was seen many times. The read falls 3 residues short of the CDR3 end, and the missing part is taken from the germline J gene. This chain links TRBV6-4 with TRBJ1-2; perhaps TRBD1 as D (5 bases). There are 14 residues in the CDR3. V shed 6 bases and J shed 5 bases, with 16 bases lying between them. Germline V gene sequence: CDR1 MRHNA, CDR2 SNTAGT. This chain's CDR3 is CASSPGPGGYGYTF. The covered CDR3 bases are TGTGCCAGCAGCCCGGGACCGGGGGGGTATGGC.

This clone was picked up many times. Sequencing ends 3 residues short of the CDR3 end; the germline J gene provides the rest. The chain recombines TRBV7-9 with TRBJ1-2, with TRBD1 matching 7 bases. Germline V lookup: CDR1 SEHNR, CDR2 FQNEAQ (reference sequence). The CDR3 loop spans 15 amino acids. CDR3 loop: CALGAGGEKHYGYTF. CDR3 bases read: TGTGCTCTGGGGGCAGGGGGAGAGAAGCACTATGGC. The entire variable domain, with the rest obtained from reference TRBV7-9 and TRBJ1-2, is as follows: DTGVSQNPRHKITKRGQNVTFRCDPISEHNRLYWYRQTLGQGPEFLTYFQNEAQLEKSRLLSDRFSAERPKGSFSTLEIQRTEQGDSAMYLCALGAGGEKHYGYTFGSGTRLTVV.

This clone was detected many times. The missing CDR3 end, 3 residues past where the read stops, is filled in from the germline J gene. This chain uses TRBV18 with TRBJ2-5, with D hard to call. CDR3 length equals 13 residues. Germline lookup yields CDR1 KGHSH and CDR2 LQKENI. The V end was cut by 3 bases, the J end by 2 bases, with 7 bases between. The CDR3: CASSPVEQETQYF. The sequenced CDR3 bases are TGTGCCAGCTCACCGGTAGAACAAGAGACC.

The sample holds many counts of this clone. The sequenced CDR3 bases are TGTGCCAGCAGCCGCGGACAGGGGGGTGAAAAA. Its translation: CASSRGQGGEK. In full, the CDR3 reads CASSRGQGGEKLFF. The chain links TRBV12-3 or TRBV12-4 to TRBJ1-4, with 10 bases fitting TRBD1. The sequenced fragment ends 3 residues before the CDR3 boundary, so the rest is inferred from the germline J gene. The length of the CDR3 is 14 residues. V lost 6 bases and J lost 7; bases outside the gene matches: 5.

This clone was seen repeatedly, ten times or more. The read ends 3 residues early relative to the CDR3; the germline J gene fills the gap. The J gene is TRBJ1-1, the V gene TRBV7-3, with D possibly being TRBD1 (5 bases). CDR3 length equals 14 residues. Trimming shortened V by 5 bases and J by 6 bases, and 16 bases separated the two germline ends. CDR1 is SGHTA and CDR2 is FQGTGA in the germline V gene. The sequenced CDR3 bases are TGTGCCAGCAGCCCTAGTCGGGGGGGGTCTGAA. As protein: CASSPSRGGSE. Given in full, the CDR3 is CASSPSRGGSEAFF.

This clone has at least ten counts. The read finishes 3 residues shy of the CDR3 end, and the germline J gene is used to complete it. The chain carries TRBV5-1 and TRBJ1-2; 9 bases map to TRBD1. In germline, CDR1 is SGHRS, CDR2 YFSETQ. With V trimmed by 4 bases and J by 6 bases, 4 bases remained unmatched. This CDR3 region has 13 residues. The sequenced CDR3 bases are TGCGCCAGCAGCCAACGGACAGGGGATGGC. This encodes CASSQRTGDG. The entire CDR3 sequence reads CASSQRTGDGYTF.

Notes on this clone: Sequencing ends 3 residues short of the CDR3 end; the germline J gene provides the rest. V is TRBV19 and J is TRBJ1-1, with a weak D call TRBD1 (5 bases). CDR1 and CDR2 from the germline V gene are LNHDA and SQIVND (reference sequence). CDR3 length: 16 amino acids. The chain's CDR3 is CASSMGGPGWQETAFF. CDR3 DNA, as far as it was read: TGTGCCAGTAGTATGGGGGGACCGGGATGGCAAGAGACC.

In this sample, this clone turned up many times. The observed sequence ends 3 residues before the CDR3 terminus, with the missing tail filled in from the germline J gene. This sequence joins TRBV30 and TRBJ2-1; 10 bases are shared with TRBD2. The CDR3 runs 12 residues. V shed 5 bases and J 9 bases; nucleotides not matched to a gene: 4. CDR1 is GTSNPN and CDR2 is SVGIG in the germline V gene (reference sequence). CDR3 bases read: TGTGCCTGGCAATTAGCGGGAGGTGAG. It is translated as CAWQLAGGE. The CDR3, in full, reads CAWQLAGGEQFF.

This clone has a count of ten or more. The read ends 3 residues shy of where the CDR3 ends; the end is completed using the germline J gene. V is TRBV5-6 and J is TRBJ1-6; 7 nucleotides match TRBD1. The CDR3 runs to 15 residues. Germline values: CDR1 SGHDT, CDR2 YYEEEE. V dropped 4 bases and J dropped 10; count of bases not matched to a gene: 11. The CDR3 sequence: CASSGYGTASSPLHF. Partial CDR3 DNA: TGTGCCAGCAGCGGTTACGGGACAGCCAGCTCACCC.

This clone has a count of ten or more. The read terminates 3 residues ahead of where the CDR3 ends, so the germline J gene completes it. The V gene is TRBV12-3 or TRBV12-4, the J gene TRBJ2-3; 7 bases map to TRBD1. The CDR3 contains 17 residues. Trimming took 0 bases from V and 0 from J; bases not matched to a gene: 6. CDR3 bases read: TGTGCCAGCAGTTTAGCTCGGGACAGCTCTAGCACAGATACG. It translates to CASSLARDSSSTDT. The full CDR3 reads CASSLARDSSSTDTQYF.